The present TCR beta chain was sequenced within a study of T-cell reconstitution after alpha-beta-depleted transplantation in children. Whole-study findings and limits: It was reported that alpha-beta T cells came from several hundred expanded graft clones (about two months after transplant). Newly produced T cells mostly accounted for T-cell counts and diversity one year post-transplant.

Points on this clonotype: The antigen remains unidentified.

The TCRbeta library incorporated unique molecular identifiers. From the PCR reads, TCRdb called clonotypes with MiXCR, one entry per CDR3 protein. The table lists about 870,000 distinct CDR3 sequences, 16% of them singletons, with 5% in the top ten. CDR1 SNHLY and CDR2 FYNNEI come from the germline V gene. Trimming stripped 4 bases from V and 3 bases from J, with 13 bases between. This CDR3 has 15 amino acids. The chain links TRBV2 to TRBJ1-5; D is ambiguous. The sequencing used PBMCs, mostly from graft donor cells, collected 360 days after TCRalphabeta/CD19-depleted stem cell transplant. This clonotype was sampled from a male patient aged 10 to 17 who had a stem cell transplant for acute lymphoblastic leukemia, so the T cells may come from the graft donor. Here the CDR3 reads CASSVSQADNQPQHF. As DNA, the CDR3 is TGTGCCAGCAGTGTGAGCCAGGCTGACAATCAGCCCCAGCATTTT.